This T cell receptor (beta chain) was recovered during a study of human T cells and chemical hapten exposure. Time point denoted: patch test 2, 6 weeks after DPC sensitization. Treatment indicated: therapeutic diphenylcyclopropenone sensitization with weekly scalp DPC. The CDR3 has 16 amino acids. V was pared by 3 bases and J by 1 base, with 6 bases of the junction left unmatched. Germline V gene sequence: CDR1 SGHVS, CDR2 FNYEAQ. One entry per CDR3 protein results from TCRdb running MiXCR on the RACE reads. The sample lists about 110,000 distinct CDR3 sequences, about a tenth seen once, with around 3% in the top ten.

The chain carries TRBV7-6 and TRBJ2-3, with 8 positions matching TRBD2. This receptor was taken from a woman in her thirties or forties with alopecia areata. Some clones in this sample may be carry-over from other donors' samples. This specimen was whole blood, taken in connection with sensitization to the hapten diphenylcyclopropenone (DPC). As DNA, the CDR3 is TGTGCCAGCAGCTTCATCGGGAGGGCAGGCACAGATACGCAGTATTTT. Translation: CASSFIGRAGTDTQYF.